The present T cell receptor gamma chain was sequenced within a study of gamma delta lymphoproliferative disorders and STAT genes. J gave up 0 bases and V 8 bases, and 10 bases lay outside the gene matches. The CDR3 has 15 amino acids. TCRdb reprocessed the multiplex PCR reads through CATT. Seen here are over 3,500 gamma-chain clones, about 7% observed once, and the top ten hold roughly 32%. Sample share makes this clone medium-sized. Genomic DNA from isolated PBMCs served as the sequencing template. The receptor comes from a human donor in good health. The sequenced sample was blood. The V and J genes are TRGV11 and TRGJ1 or TRGJ2. The J gene is absent in TCRdb and was assigned here via DNA matching to germline. TRGV11 is flagged as an ORF with uncertain function. The chain's CDR3 is CACWTKSPNYYKKLF. The CDR3 region has the DNA TGTGCCTGCTGGACCAAAAGCCCGAATTATTATAAGAAACTCTTT.